Each of the 24 T cell receptor beta chains below was sequenced from the same sample in a study of blood T cell repertoires in COVID-19. The data were produced by immunoSEQ multiplex PCR, yet TCRdb's version contains in-frame clones alone and is incomplete. This sample yields over 20,000 clones, of which 85% to 90% are seen a single time; 16% belongs to the top ten. Sequenced input: peripheral blood. Source of these receptors: a man in his 70s with acute or convalescent COVID-19.

This clone was detected only once. The V call is TRBV7-2, the J call TRBJ2-7, with TRBD1 matching 7 bases. This CDR3 is 14 amino acids long. Germline CDR1 is SGHTA and CDR2 is FQGNSA. J gave up 4 bases and V 6 bases, and 9 bases lay outside the gene matches. The CDR3 DNA follows: TGTGCCAGCAGGCCGGGACAGTCTTATTACGAGCAGTACTTC. This sequence encodes CASRPGQSYYEQYF.

The genes are TRBV13 and TRBJ1-4, with TRBD1 matching over 11 bases. The CDR3 loop spans 16 amino acids. Per germline, CDR1 PRHDT and CDR2 FYEKMQ (reference sequence). Trimming took 3 bases from V and 6 from J; bases not matched to a gene: 6. DNA for the CDR3: TGTGCCAGCAGCTTGCGGACAGGGGGCTTGGATGAAAAACTGTTTTTT. It codes for CASSLRTGGLDEKLFF. The whole variable domain, remainder taken from reference TRBV13 and TRBJ1-4, is AAGVIQSPRHLIKEKRETATLKCYPIPRHDTVYWYQQGPGQDPQFLISFYEKMQSDKGSIPDRFSAQQFSDYHSELNMSSLELGDSALYFCASSLRTGGLDEKLFFGSGTQLSVL.

This rearrangement joins TRBV11-1 to TRBJ1-1; D remains ambiguous. The length of the CDR3 is 14 residues. The germline CDR1 and CDR2 sequences are SGHAT and FQDESV (reference sequence). V was pared by 5 bases and J by 0 bases, with 10 bases between. CDR3 sequence: CASSPGRMNTEAFF. DNA for the CDR3: TGTGCCAGCAGCCCAGGAAGAATGAACACTGAAGCTTTCTTT.

The rearrangement links TRBV2 to TRBJ1-3; 8 nucleotides align to TRBD1. This CDR3 is 15 amino acids long. CDR1 is SNHLY and CDR2 is FYNNEI in the germline V gene. Trimming took 0 bases from V and 2 from J; bases not matched to a gene: 0. The CDR3 here is CASSEADRAGNTIYF. CDR3 DNA sequence: TGTGCCAGCAGTGAAGCGGACAGGGCTGGAAACACCATATATTTT.

This clone was seen only once. The chain recombines TRBV5-1 with TRBJ1-1; TRBD1 is a possible D gene (6 bases). Germline V gene data show CDR1 as SGHRS and CDR2 as YFSETQ. The germline V and J ends were trimmed by 7 bases and 0 bases, with 10 bases remaining between them. The CDR3 has 13 amino acids. The CDR3 DNA is TGCGCCAGCCGGACAGATGTGAACACTGAAGCTTTCTTT. Its translation is CASRTDVNTEAFF. Looking up the rest from reference TRBV5-1 and TRBJ1-1 gives the full variable domain: KAGVTQTPRYLIKTRGQQVTLSCSPISGHRSVSWYQQTPGQGLQFLFEYFSETQRNKGNFPGRFSGRQFSNSRSEMNVSTLELGDSALYLCASRTDVNTEAFFGQGTRLTVV.

The rearrangement joins TRBV29-1 to TRBJ2-3; D is perhaps TRBD1 (5 bases). V was clipped by 4 bases and J by 2 bases, with 10 bases between them. This CDR3 is 13 amino acids long. CDR1 SQVTM and CDR2 ANQGSEA come from the germline V gene. The CDR3 loop reads CSVGGRATDTQYF. The DNA for the CDR3 is TGCAGCGTTGGTGGCAGGGCCACAGATACGCAGTATTTT.

This clone was observed once. The chain links TRBV15 to TRBJ2-1; D is ambiguous. V shed 6 bases and J shed 3 bases, with 15 bases lying between them. Per germline, CDR1 LNHNV and CDR2 YYDKDF (reference sequence). This CDR3 region has 15 residues. Here the CDR3 DNA reads TGTGCCACCAGGCCCGGCCAGGCTGGCTACAATGAGCAGTTCTTC. Encoded protein: CATRPGQAGYNEQFF.

Points on this clone: A junction boundary mismatches the germline segment, possibly from a read error. The gene calls are TRBV28 and TRBJ2-7, with 7 bases matching TRBD1. The CDR3 is 11 residues long. From germline, CDR1 is MDHEN and CDR2 SYDVKM. CDR3 loop: CASSLQGTWHF. The CDR3 nucleotides are TGTGCCAGCAGCCTACAGGGGACATGGCACTTC.

DNA for the CDR3: TGTGCCAGCAGCCGTTGGACAGGGGGCACCGGGGAGCTGTTTTTT. It is translated as CASSRWTGGTGELFF. This chain uses TRBV5-6 with TRBJ2-2; 10 nucleotides line up with TRBD1. CDR3 length equals 15 residues. V lost 4 bases and J lost 4; bases outside the gene matches: 4. The germline V gene has CDR1 SGHDT and CDR2 YYEEEE.

J is TRBJ1-5 and V is TRBV18; TRBD1 matches at 8 bases. The CDR3 contains 15 residues. The J segment lost 4 bases and the V segment lost 0 bases, leaving 2 bases of the junction unmatched. Germline lookup yields CDR1 KGHSH and CDR2 LQKENI. CDR3 amino acids: CASSPPDRVNQPQHF. DNA of the CDR3: TGTGCCAGCTCACCACCGGACAGGGTAAATCAGCCCCAGCATTTT.

The CDR3 DNA is TGTGCCAGCAGCCGGGGAGTCACAGATACGCAGTATTTT. It yields the protein CASSRGVTDTQYF. The chain uses TRBV4-2 and TRBJ2-3, with a tentative D call TRBD2 (5 bases). Germline values: CDR1 LGHNA, CDR2 YNFKEQ. The V gene lost 4 bases and the J gene lost 2 bases, with 7 bases spanning the gap. The CDR3 sequence is 13 residues long.

The chain employs TRBV6-5 and TRBJ1-5; 7 bases line up with TRBD1. The length of the CDR3 is 15 residues. CDR1 and CDR2 from the germline V gene are MNHEY and SVGAGI. After removal of 6 bases from V and 3 bases from J, the junction contained 8 bases not matched to a gene. CDR3 region: CASSSDRDFNQPQHF. The CDR3, as DNA: TGTGCCAGCAGCTCCGACAGGGACTTCAATCAGCCCCAGCATTTT.

This clone showed up just once. This chain uses TRBV27 with TRBJ2-1; D gene ambiguous. Trimming stripped 3 bases from V and 5 bases from J, with 2 bases between. CDR1 and CDR2 (germline): MNHEY, SMNVEV (reference sequence). This CDR3 has 11 amino acids. In DNA, the CDR3 is TGTGCCAGCAGTTTTAACAATGAGCAGTTCTTC. Amino acids: CASSFNNEQFF.

Comments on this clone: One end of the junction fails to match germline, which may point to a read error. The chain carries TRBV5-8 and TRBJ1-1, with TRBD1 matching over 8 bases. Looked up from germline, CDR1 is SGHTS and CDR2 is YDEGEE. The CDR3 contains 12 residues. For the CDR3, the DNA is TGTGCCAGCAGCACCGGGACAGGACGAGAACGCTTT. Translation: CASSTGTGRERF.

This chain joins TRBV4-2 and TRBJ2-4, with 9 bases lining up with TRBD1. The CDR3 covers 21 residues. After removal of 0 bases from V and 0 bases from J, the junction contained 15 bases not matched to a gene. Germline-derived CDR1 and CDR2 are LGHNA and YNFKEQ. The CDR3 protein is CASSQDLGTGTTLLAKNIQYF. The DNA of the CDR3 is TGTGCCAGCAGCCAAGATCTAGGGACAGGGACTACCTTACTAGCCAAAAACATTCAGTACTTC.

This chain links TRBV5-4 with TRBJ2-7; a weak D match, TRBD1 (6 bases). Trimming stripped 4 bases from V and 5 bases from J, with 13 bases between. Germline CDR1 is SGHNT and CDR2 is YYREEE (reference sequence). The CDR3 runs to 13 residues. CDR3: CASSRWDTHEQYF. In DNA form, the CDR3 reads TGTGCCAGCAGCCGCTGGGACACCCACGAGCAGTACTTC.

This clone showed up just a few times. The chain combines TRBV19 with TRBJ1-2; 7 bases align to TRBD1. Germline values: CDR1 LNHDA, CDR2 SQIVND (reference sequence). The CDR3 has 15 amino acids. V shed 5 bases, J shed 4 bases, and the junction held 10 bases outside the gene matches. In DNA form, the CDR3 reads TGTGCCAGTAGTTCAAACCGGGACAGCGTCTATGGCTACACCTTC. It yields the protein CASSSNRDSVYGYTF. The complete variable domain, with remaining parts taken from reference TRBV19 and TRBJ1-2, reads DGGITQSPKYLFRKEGQNVTLSCEQNLNHDAMYWYRQDPGQGLRLIYYSQIVNDFQKGDIAEGYSVSREKKESFPLTVTSAQKNPTAFYLCASSSNRDSVYGYTFGSGTRLTVV.

The V and J genes are TRBV12-3 or TRBV12-4 and TRBJ1-1, with D possibly matching TRBD1 (6 bases). CDR3 length equals 12 residues. Deletions cut 6 bases from V and 10 bases from J, with 15 bases between. The CDR3 DNA follows: TGTGCCAGCAGCCCGAGGGCAGGGGTAGCTTTCTTT. It yields the protein CASSPRAGVAFF.

This chain connects TRBV10-2 to TRBJ1-3; tentatively, D is TRBD1 (5 bases). Per germline, CDR1 WSHSY and CDR2 SAAADI. With 5 bases removed from V and 4 bases from J, the gap between germline ends came to 15 bases. The CDR3 covers 15 residues. In nucleotides, the CDR3 is TGCGCCAGCAGTTCGCGCAGGGAGGCAGGAAACACCATATATTTT. Protein product: CASSSRREAGNTIYF.

The J gene is TRBJ2-3, the V gene TRBV7-9; 11 bases align to TRBD2. Germline CDR1 and CDR2: SEHNR and FQNEAQ (reference sequence). The CDR3 is 15 residues long. Trimming took 5 bases from V and 5 from J; bases not matched to a gene: 6. The CDR3 is CASSHPLAGVDTQYF. CDR3 DNA sequence: TGTGCCAGCAGCCACCCACTAGCGGGAGTAGATACGCAGTATTTT.

This clone was detected a few times. The genes are TRBV15 and TRBJ2-7; 12 positions match TRBD2. The CDR3 extends over 15 amino acids. Germline CDR1 reads LNHNV; CDR2 reads YYDKDF (reference sequence). With V trimmed by 0 bases and J by 3 bases, 0 bases remained unmatched. In DNA, the CDR3 is TGTGCCACCAGCAGAGAGACTAGCGGGAGCTACGAGCAGTACTTC. It is translated as CATSRETSGSYEQYF.

This chain uses TRBV6-2 or TRBV6-3 with TRBJ2-7; the D is unclear. Deletions cut 4 bases from V and 3 bases from J, with 16 bases between. Germline V CDR1 and CDR2: MNHEY, SVGEGT. The CDR3 consists of 15 residues. The CDR3 spells CASSFYPMSDYEQYF. The CDR3 DNA follows: TGTGCCAGCAGTTTCTACCCGATGAGTGACTACGAGCAGTACTTC.

Only one count was recorded for this clone. The chain recombines TRBV28 with TRBJ2-5, with D perhaps TRBD2 (6 bases). CDR3 length equals 12 residues. Trimming removed 6 bases at V and 5 bases at J, with 10 bases between. Germline V gives CDR1 MDHEN, CDR2 SYDVKM. CDR3 nucleotide sequence: TGTGCCAGCAGCCCCCGGGGGGAGACCCAGTACTTC. Encoded protein: CASSPRGETQYF.

The chain is built from TRBV27 and TRBJ2-5, with TRBD1 identical over 9 bases. V shed 2 bases, J shed 5 bases, and the junction held 3 bases outside the gene matches. Germline loops: CDR1 MNHEY, CDR2 SMNVEV (reference sequence). The CDR3 covers 14 residues. CDR3 sequence (DNA): TGTGCCAGCAGTTTAATCGGACAGGGGGAGACCCAGTACTTC. It specifies CASSLIGQGETQYF.